This T cell receptor beta chain was observed in a study of post-analysis software for immune sequencing data. Broader study findings: Same-batch preparations were strongly co-clustered by F measure. Multiple sclerosis was associated with a significant reduction in normalized Chao1 diversity relative to controls. The study found TRBV5-6, TRBV5-1 and TRBV20-1 among five or six TRBV segments more frequent in patients than controls.

The CDR3 length is 12 residues. CDR1 is DFQATT, CDR2 SNEGSKA, per germline (reference sequence). The TCR beta cDNA libraries contained unique molecular identifiers. With about 0.95 to 11 million T cells as the source, hundreds of thousands of cDNA molecules resulted. TCRdb used MiXCR to reprocess the PCR reads, holding one entry per CDR3 protein. The repertoire consists of roughly 540,000 distinct CDR3 sequences, with around 34% occurring once and the leading ten covering approximately 5.4%. With regard to this clonotype: The antigen is unknown. An end of the junction differs from the germline gene, which may be a read error.

The sequencing input was blood. This receptor was obtained from a girl under 18 with multiple sclerosis. The gene calls are TRBV20-1 and TRBJ2-3, with D possibly matching TRBD1 (6 bases). For the CDR3, the DNA is TGCAGTGCGATACAGAAGGGGGATACGCGGTATTTT. It codes for CSAIQKGDTRYF.